This T cell receptor beta chain stems from a study of blood T cells in healthy people across ages. Study-level results: Age showed a roughly linear inverse relationship with TCR beta diversity per million T cells. CMV infection status of these donors was not known.

As to this clonotype: Its specificity is unknown.

V lost 4 bases and J 2 bases, leaving 8 bases between the germline ends. CDR3 length: 12 residues. From germline, CDR1 is SQVTM and CDR2 ANQGSEA. A second roughly 6 to 12 cycle PCR used barcoded and J-beta primers. TCRdb called the 5' RACE reads again in MiXCR, with one record for every CDR3 protein. The sample lists approximately 780,000 distinct CDR3 sequences, more than 25% occurring once. The same sample was also studied in work on T cells of mothers and their children. That work states: Each child gave a few million TCR beta CDR3 reads (each mother, over 9 million).

This TCR was recovered from a boy aged 5-17 years in good health. The genes are TRBV29-1 and TRBJ2-5; no definite D call. Input material: blood. Written as DNA, the CDR3 is TGCAGCGTTGTTTCCGGGCAAGAGACCCAGTACTTC. Translating gives CSVVSGQETQYF.